Below, 7 T cell receptor beta chains from the same sample are listed, as sequenced in a study of CD8 T cells in ankylosing spondylitis. TCRdb processed the 5' RACE reads anew with MiXCR; each CDR3 protein has one entry. The sample carries approximately 200,000 distinct CDR3 sequences, around 13% recorded once. Sample: blood, either unsorted or a sorted T cell fraction (not recorded which). Receptor source: a male donor with ankylosing spondylitis or in good health (not recorded which).

A few counts support this clonotype. The chain is built from TRBV7-2 and TRBJ2-1; D perhaps matches TRBD2 (6 bases). The CDR3 has 12 residues. The germline V gene encodes CDR1 SGHTA and CDR2 FQGNSA. V lost 4 bases, J lost 7 bases, and 8 bases lay in between. CDR3 nucleotide sequence: TGTGCCAGCAGCTGGGCGGGGAATGAGCAGTTCTTC. This codes for CASSWAGNEQFF.

The chain has TRBV30 and TRBJ2-3; tentative D call: TRBD2 (6 bases). There are 14 residues in the CDR3. With 2 bases removed from V and 6 bases from J, the gap between germline ends came to 15 bases. The germline V gene has CDR1 GTSNPN and CDR2 SVGIG (reference sequence). CDR3 sequence reads: CAWSRGENTDTQYF. In nucleotides, the CDR3 is TGTGCCTGGAGTCGCGGGGAAAATACCGATACGCAGTATTTT.

The J gene is TRBJ2-4, the V gene TRBV7-8; 12 bases line up with TRBD2. Germline trimming cut 4 bases from V and 0 bases from J; bases unmatched to any gene: 4. CDR3 size: 17 residues. Germline V CDR1 and CDR2: SGHVS, FQNEAQ. Here the CDR3 DNA reads TGTGCCAGCAGCTCAACTAGCGGGGGGCTAGCCAAAAACATTCAGTACTTC. Encoded protein: CASSSTSGGLAKNIQYF.

Only a few counts were recorded for this clonotype. This chain links TRBV6-1 with TRBJ2-5, with D maybe TRBD2 (6 bases). Deletions cut 8 bases from V and 0 bases from J, with 10 bases between. Germline-derived CDR1 and CDR2 are MNHNS and SASEGT. This CDR3 has 13 amino acids. CDR3 region: CASELANQETQYF. The CDR3 coding sequence is TGTGCCAGCGAACTAGCAAACCAAGAGACCCAGTACTTC.

The V call is TRBV7-9, the J call TRBJ2-7, with 13 bases aligning to TRBD2. V trimming: 10 bases; J trimming: 7 bases; junction bases outside the gene matches: 16. In germline, CDR1 is SEHNR, CDR2 FQNEAQ (reference sequence). CDR3 length: 16 amino acids. The chain's CDR3 is CATCRTSGSVRGEQYF. The CDR3 DNA follows: TGTGCCACCTGCCGGACTAGCGGGAGCGTTCGGGGTGAGCAGTACTTC.

This clonotype has more than one count but fewer than ten. The rearrangement joins TRBV27 to TRBJ1-4; TRBD1 is a possible D gene (6 bases). The V and J ends lost 6 bases and 2 bases respectively, with 16 bases between them. CDR3 length equals 16 residues. Germline-derived CDR1 and CDR2 are MNHEY and SMNVEV (reference sequence). CDR3 nucleotide sequence: TGTGCCAGCAGCCCCATTCAGGGGCTGACTAATGAAAAACTGTTTTTT. Its protein is CASSPIQGLTNEKLFF.

CDR3 amino acids: CASSQIGRGREKKLFF. The CDR3 DNA is TGCGCCAGCAGCCAGATCGGCAGGGGGCGGGAGAAAAAACTGTTTTTT. This rearrangement joins TRBV4-1 to TRBJ1-4, with 8 nucleotides matching TRBD1. The CDR3 sequence is 16 residues long. V trimming: 3 bases; J trimming: 9 bases; junction bases outside the gene matches: 12. Germline CDR1 and CDR2: MGHRA and YSYEKL.